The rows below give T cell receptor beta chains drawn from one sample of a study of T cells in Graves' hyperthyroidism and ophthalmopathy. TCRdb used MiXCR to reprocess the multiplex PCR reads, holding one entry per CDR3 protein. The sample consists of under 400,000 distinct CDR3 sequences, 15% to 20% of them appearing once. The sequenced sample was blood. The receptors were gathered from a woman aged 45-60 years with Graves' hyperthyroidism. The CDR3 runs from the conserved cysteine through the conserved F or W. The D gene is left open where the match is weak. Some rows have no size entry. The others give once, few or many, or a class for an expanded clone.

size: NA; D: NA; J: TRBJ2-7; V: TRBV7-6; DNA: TGTGCCAGCAGCTTAGAGGAGGGACCGAATTTCTACGAGCAGTACTTC; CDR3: CASSLEEGPNFYEQYF
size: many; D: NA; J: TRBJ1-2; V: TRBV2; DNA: TGTGCCAGCAGTGTCGAGAATCCTTCGTATGGCTACACCTTC; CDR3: CASSVENPSYGYTF
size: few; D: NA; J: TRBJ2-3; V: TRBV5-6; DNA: TGTGCCAGCAGCTGGGGGGACGGATCATCTAATACGCAGTATTTT; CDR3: CASSWGDGSSNTQYF
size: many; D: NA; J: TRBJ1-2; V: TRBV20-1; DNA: TGCAGTGCTAGGTCGGGCAGCTATGGCTACACCTTC; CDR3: CSARSGSYGYTF
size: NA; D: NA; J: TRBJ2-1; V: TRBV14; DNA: TGTGCCAGCAGCCAAGATTCGGGGGAGAACCACAATGAGCAGTTCTTC; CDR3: CASSQDSGENHNEQFF
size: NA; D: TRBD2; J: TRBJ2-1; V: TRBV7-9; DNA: TGTGCCAGCAGCCGATCTAGCGGGGCTTACAATGAGCAGTTCTTC; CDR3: CASSRSSGAYNEQFF
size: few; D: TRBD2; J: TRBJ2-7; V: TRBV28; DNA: TGTGCCAGCAGTTTACACACTAGCGGGAGGTTAGAGCAGTACTTC; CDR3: CASSLHTSGRLEQYF
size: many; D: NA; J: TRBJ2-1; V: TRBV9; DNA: TGTGCCAGCAGCGTAGCGTCAGGCCTCCGGGCCGGGGGAGAGGAGCAGTTCTTC; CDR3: CASSVASGLRAGGEEQFF
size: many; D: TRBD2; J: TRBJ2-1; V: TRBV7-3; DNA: TGTGCCAGCTCTACAGCGGGGGGGCTCTATGAGCAGTTCTTC; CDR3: CASSTAGGLYEQFF
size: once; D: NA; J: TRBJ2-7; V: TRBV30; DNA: TGTGCCTGGAGTGTAGACTTTACCATCGAGCAGTACTTC; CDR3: CAWSVDFTIEQYF
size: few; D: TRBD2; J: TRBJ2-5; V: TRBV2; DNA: TGTGCCAGCAGTTCTTGGGGGGGACCGCAGTACTTC; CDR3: CASSSWGGPQYF
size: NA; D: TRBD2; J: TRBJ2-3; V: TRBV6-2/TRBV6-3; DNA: TGTGCCAGCGGGAGCGGGAGTGGTGGAGATACGCAGTATTTT; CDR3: CASGSGSGGDTQYF
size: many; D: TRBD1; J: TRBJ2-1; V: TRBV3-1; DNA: TGTGCCAGCAGCCGGACAGGGCTTGATGAGCAGTTCTTC; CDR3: CASSRTGLDEQFF
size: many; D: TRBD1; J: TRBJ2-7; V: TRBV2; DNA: TGTGCCAGCAGCCTGGACAGGGTTTTCGACGAGCAGTACTTC; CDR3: CASSLDRVFDEQYF